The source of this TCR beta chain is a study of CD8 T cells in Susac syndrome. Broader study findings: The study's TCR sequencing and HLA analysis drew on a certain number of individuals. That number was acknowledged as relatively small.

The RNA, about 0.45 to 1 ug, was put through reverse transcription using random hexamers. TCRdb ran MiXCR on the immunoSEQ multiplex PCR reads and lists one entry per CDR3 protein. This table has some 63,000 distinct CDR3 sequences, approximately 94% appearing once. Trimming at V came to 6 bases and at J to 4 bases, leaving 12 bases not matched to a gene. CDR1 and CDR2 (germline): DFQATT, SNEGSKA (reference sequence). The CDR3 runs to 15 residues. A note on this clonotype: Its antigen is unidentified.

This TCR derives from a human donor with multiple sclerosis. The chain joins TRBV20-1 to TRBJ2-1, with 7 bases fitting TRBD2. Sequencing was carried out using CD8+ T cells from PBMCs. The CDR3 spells CSAPNERGDYNEQFF. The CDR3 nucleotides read TGCAGTGCCCCCAATGAGCGGGGAGATTACAATGAGCAGTTCTTC.